The clone carrying this T cell receptor (beta chain) was counted once. The sample originates from a study of blood T cell repertoires in COVID-19. Across the whole study: Samples of COVID-19 (acute and convalescent) were obtained from the United States, Italy and Spain. T cells, B-cell-depleted T cells, or PBMCs supplied cDNA or gDNA.

Seattle cases were enrolled at active infection and followed longitudinally. Per the study methods: How many nucleated cells were present was estimated from reference gene primer amplification. Using immunoSEQ multiplex PCR, the repertoire was profiled, and TCRdb retains in-frame clones only, with some absent. V and J calls and clone size are as listed in that table; D and trimming were resolved from the DNA. The table lists 150,000 to 200,000 clones, 85% to 90% of them singletons, with 12% in the top ten. V was pared by 4 bases and J by 7 bases, with 8 bases between. CDR3 size: 12 residues. This chain joins TRBV12-3 or TRBV12-4 and TRBJ1-5; D is possibly TRBD1 (6 bases). Source material: peripheral blood. The clonotype comes from a woman in her 70s with COVID-19, enrolled during active disease. DNA for the CDR3: TGTGCCAGCAGTTCCGACAGGCAGCCCCAGCATTTT. It translates to CASSSDRQPQHF.